This T cell receptor beta chain was retrieved from a study of regulatory T cells in long-lasting Graves disease. Study results and caveats: Sharing of public clonotypes was greater in persistent patients (about 3,000) than in new patients (around 890).

Building the TCR beta libraries relied on iRepertoire HTBI primers, and CDR3 regions underwent Arm-PCR. TCRdb reanalysed the multiplex PCR reads using MiXCR and keeps one entry per CDR3 protein. The sample holds roughly 520,000 distinct CDR3 sequences, about 11% seen once. Time point indicated: newly diagnosed GD, antithyroid drugs for less than 3 months. There was RNA extracted from PBMCs, and the TCR library was made from it. Comments on this clonotype: The antigen is not known.

This sample was also put to use in a study of T cells in Graves' hyperthyroidism and ophthalmopathy. That source adds: Using the HTBI primer set, a first-round RT-PCR was run on the TCR CDR3.

This specimen consisted of peripheral blood mononuclear cells (PBMCs), obtained at new diagnosis, from a patient treated with antithyroid drugs. This TCR derives from a woman in her 30s with Graves disease.

The CDR3 coding sequence is TGTGCCAGCAGGGGTACAACTCAGCCCCAGCATTTT. This encodes CASRGTTQPQHF. The rearrangement links TRBV28 to TRBJ1-5, with D unclear. This CDR3 is built from 12 residues. Trimming removed 6 bases at V and 6 bases at J, with 9 bases between. Looked up from germline, CDR1 is MDHEN and CDR2 is SYDVKM.